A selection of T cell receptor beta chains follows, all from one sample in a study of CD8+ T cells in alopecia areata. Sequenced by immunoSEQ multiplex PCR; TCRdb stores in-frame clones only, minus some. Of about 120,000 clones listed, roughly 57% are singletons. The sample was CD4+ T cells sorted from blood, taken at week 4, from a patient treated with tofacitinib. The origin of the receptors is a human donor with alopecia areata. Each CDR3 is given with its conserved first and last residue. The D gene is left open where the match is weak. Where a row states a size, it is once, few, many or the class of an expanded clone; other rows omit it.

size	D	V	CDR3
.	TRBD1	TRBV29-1	CSALFGQGYGYTF
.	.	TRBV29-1	CSVEDLGMQGSDTQYF
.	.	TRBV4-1	CASSQVGQEQETQYF
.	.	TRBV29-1	CSVEGLLNTEAFF
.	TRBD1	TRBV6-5	CASSRGTGNQPQHF
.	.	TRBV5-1	CASSPRTDVNIQYF
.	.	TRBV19	CASSLWIGTEAFF
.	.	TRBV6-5	CASSYSRSSTDTQYF
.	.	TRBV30	CAWSVVYGYTF
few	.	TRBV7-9	CASSPQQETQYF
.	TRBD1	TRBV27	CASSTPGQGYEQFF
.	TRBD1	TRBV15	CATSRSGGAGEQYF
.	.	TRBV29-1	CSVGLAETQYF
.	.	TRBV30	CAWGTNSNQPQHF
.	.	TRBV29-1	CSAGVGLGTEAFF
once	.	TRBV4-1	CASSQERRTQETQYF
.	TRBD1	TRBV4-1	CASSAQGARGETQYF
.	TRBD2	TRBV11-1	CASSSVAGGYQETQYF
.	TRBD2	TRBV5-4	CASSLALAGASSEQFF
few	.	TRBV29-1	CSVATNQETQYF
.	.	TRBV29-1	CSVGLHDINIQYF
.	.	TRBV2	CASSEVGGKNIQYF
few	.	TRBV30	CAWSPGSYEQYF
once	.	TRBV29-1	CSVEGPPSLGANVLTF
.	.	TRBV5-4	CASSLVEGGPEAFF
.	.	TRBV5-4	CASSLRWNRNSLNYGYTF
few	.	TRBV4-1	CASSLQSHYGYTF
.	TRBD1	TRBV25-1	CASSGRQGVGEQFF
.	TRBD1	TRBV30	CAWSGQGRTEAFF